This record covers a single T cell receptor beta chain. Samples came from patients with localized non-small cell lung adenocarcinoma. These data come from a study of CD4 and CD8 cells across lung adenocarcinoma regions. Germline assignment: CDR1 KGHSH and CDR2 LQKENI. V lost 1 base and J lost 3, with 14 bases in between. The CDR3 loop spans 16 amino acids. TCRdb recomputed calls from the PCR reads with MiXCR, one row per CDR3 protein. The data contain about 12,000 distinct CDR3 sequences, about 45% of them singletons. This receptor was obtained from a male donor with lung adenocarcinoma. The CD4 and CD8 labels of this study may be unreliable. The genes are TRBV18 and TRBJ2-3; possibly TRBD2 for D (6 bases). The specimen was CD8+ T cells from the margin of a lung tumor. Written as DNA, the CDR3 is TGTGCCAGCTCACCACTCGGGACCGCGGGGACAGATACGCAGTATTTT. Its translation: CASSPLGTAGTDTQYF.